This is a list of T cell receptor beta chains from one sample in a study of regulatory T cells in long-lasting Graves disease. MiXCR, applied by TCRdb to the multiplex PCR reads, yields one record per CDR3 protein. The sample has 650,000 to 700,000 distinct CDR3 sequences, 25% to 30% seen once; the top ten hold roughly 41%. Sequencing was performed on peripheral blood mononuclear cells (PBMCs), taken when the disease was refractory, from a patient treated with antithyroid drugs. These receptors were obtained from a female donor with Graves disease. Both conserved end residues are part of each CDR3. A D gene is named only where the DNA matches it firmly. The size field is filled for only some rows; it gives once, few, many or a size class.

d_call clone_size j_call v_call cdr3_aa cdr3_nt
TRBD1 . TRBJ1-5 TRBV28 CASQQGGNQPQHF TGTGCCAGCCAACAGGGGGGCAATCAGCCCCAGCATTTT
. many TRBJ1-2 TRBV28 CASSKQVFYGYTF TGTGCCAGCAGTAAACAGGTTTTCTATGGCTACACCTTC
TRBD1 many TRBJ2-7 TRBV28 CASTPGQVAYEQYF TGTGCCAGCACGCCGGGACAGGTAGCCTACGAGCAGTACTTC
. . TRBJ2-6 TRBV12-5 CASGLVGLRRSGANVLTF TGTGCTAGTGGTTTGGTGGGGTTACGTCGCTCTGGGGCCAACGTCCTGACTTTC
. few TRBJ2-7 TRBV20-1 CSAPLRDEQYF TGCAGTGCTCCCTTAAGGGACGAGCAGTACTTC
. few TRBJ1-4 TRBV3-1 CASSQRTKNEKLFF TGTGCCAGCAGCCAAAGGACAAAAAATGAAAAACTGTTTTTT
. many TRBJ1-1 TRBV2 CASSEEGWTEAFF TGTGCCAGCAGTGAAGAGGGCTGGACTGAAGCTTTCTTT
TRBD2 many TRBJ2-7 TRBV20-1 CSAIPQGLQAGGLKEQYF TGCAGTGCTATACCCCAAGGATTACAGGCGGGAGGTCTAAAGGAGCAGTACTTC
. . TRBJ2-7 TRBV7-6 CASSPGSLAYEQYF TGTGCCAGCAGCCCCGGGTCGTTGGCCTACGAGCAGTACTTC
. few TRBJ1-1 TRBV20-1 CSARGGGGANTEAFF TGCAGTGCTAGAGGGGGCGGAGGGGCGAACACTGAAGCTTTCTTT
. few TRBJ1-1 TRBV29-1 CSVERGQQLGSAFF TGCAGCGTTGAGAGGGGCCAACAGTTGGGTTCGGCTTTCTTT
. few TRBJ1-2 TRBV12-3/TRBV12-4 CASSPTDKYGYTF TGTGCCAGCAGCCCGACAGACAAATATGGCTACACCTTC
. . TRBJ2-5 TRBV5-4 CASSKWSVNFQETQYF TGTGCCAGCAGCAAGTGGTCAGTTAACTTCCAAGAGACCCAGTACTTC
. . TRBJ1-6 TRBV4-1 CASSQDRWDKLDNSPLHF TGCGCCAGCAGCCAAGATCGTTGGGACAAACTTGATAATTCACCCCTCCACTTT
TRBD1 few TRBJ1-1 TRBV13 CASSLLRDRDTEAFF TGTGCCAGCAGCTTACTCCGGGACAGGGACACTGAAGCTTTCTTT
. many TRBJ1-1 TRBV2 CASSVGGKNTEAFF TGTGCCAGCAGTGTTGGGGGGAAGAACACTGAAGCTTTCTTT
. few TRBJ1-4 TRBV3-1 CASSYDIATNEKLFF TGTGCCAGCAGCTACGACATTGCAACTAATGAAAAACTGTTTTTT
. many TRBJ1-1 TRBV10-3 CAISEWNANTEAFF TGTGCCATCAGTGAGTGGAACGCAAACACTGAAGCTTTCTTT
. . TRBJ1-4 TRBV29-1 CSVVTVPNEKLFF TGCAGCGTTGTGACGGTACCTAATGAAAAACTGTTTTTT
TRBD1 few TRBJ1-6 TRBV5-1 CASSLRTGYNSPLHF TGCGCCAGCAGCTTACGGACAGGGTATAATTCACCCCTCCACTTT
. . TRBJ1-4 TRBV6-2/TRBV6-3 CASSTHRTWGEKLFF TGTGCCAGCAGTACCCACCGCACCTGGGGTGAAAAACTGTTTTTT
. few TRBJ1-2 TRBV29-1 CSVVWGGTTYGYTF TGCAGCGTTGTGTGGGGGGGGACTACTTATGGCTACACCTTC
. few TRBJ2-1 TRBV30 CAWNRDTYNEQFF TGTGCCTGGAACAGGGACACTTACAATGAGCAGTTCTTC
. many TRBJ1-5 TRBV2 CASSLSGVDQPQHF TGTGCCAGCAGCCTATCAGGCGTAGATCAGCCCCAGCATTTT
. few TRBJ2-6 TRBV28 CASRYRTSGANVLTF TGTGCCAGCAGGTACAGGACTTCTGGGGCCAACGTCCTGACTTTC
. . TRBJ2-4 TRBV7-3 CASSYRGPSSKNIQYF TGTGCCAGCAGCTACCGGGGCCCGAGTTCCAAAAACATTCAGTACTTC
TRBD1 . TRBJ1-2 TRBV29-1 CSVVPPGQGLGGYTF TGCAGCGTGGTTCCACCGGGACAGGGTCTTGGCGGCTACACCTTC